This T cell receptor beta chain was retrieved from a study of long-term antiretroviral therapy in people with HIV. Germline V gives CDR1 LNHDA, CDR2 SQIVND (reference sequence). J gave up 6 bases and V 9 bases, and 9 bases lay outside the gene matches. This CDR3 has 13 residues. The run of the v3.0 immunoSEQ assay was at survey level. Generated by immunoSEQ multiplex PCR, the TCRdb table keeps only in-frame clones and is missing some. The sample records about 30,000 clones, approximately 84% being singletons. The sequencing here drew on unsorted PBMCs, taken 2 years after starting antiretroviral therapy. The gene calls are TRBV19 and TRBJ2-7; 9 positions agree with TRBD1. This TCR came from a man aged 50 or older with HIV. CDR3 region: CASAGTGSFEQYF. As DNA, the CDR3 is TGTGCCAGCGCCGGGACAGGGTCTTTCGAGCAGTACTTC.